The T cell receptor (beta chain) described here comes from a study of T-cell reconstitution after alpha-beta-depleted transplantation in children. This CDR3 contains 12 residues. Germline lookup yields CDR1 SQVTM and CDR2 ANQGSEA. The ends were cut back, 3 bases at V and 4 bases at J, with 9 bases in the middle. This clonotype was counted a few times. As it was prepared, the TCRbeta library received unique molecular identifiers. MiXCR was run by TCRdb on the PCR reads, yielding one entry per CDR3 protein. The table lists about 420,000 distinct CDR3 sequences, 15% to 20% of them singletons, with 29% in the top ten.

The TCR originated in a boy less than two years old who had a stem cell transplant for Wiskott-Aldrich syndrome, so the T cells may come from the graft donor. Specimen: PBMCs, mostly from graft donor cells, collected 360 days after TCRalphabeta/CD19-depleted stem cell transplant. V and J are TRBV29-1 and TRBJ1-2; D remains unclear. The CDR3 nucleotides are TGCAGCGTTGAGCGACGGCTCTATGGCTACACCTTC. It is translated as CSVERRLYGYTF.